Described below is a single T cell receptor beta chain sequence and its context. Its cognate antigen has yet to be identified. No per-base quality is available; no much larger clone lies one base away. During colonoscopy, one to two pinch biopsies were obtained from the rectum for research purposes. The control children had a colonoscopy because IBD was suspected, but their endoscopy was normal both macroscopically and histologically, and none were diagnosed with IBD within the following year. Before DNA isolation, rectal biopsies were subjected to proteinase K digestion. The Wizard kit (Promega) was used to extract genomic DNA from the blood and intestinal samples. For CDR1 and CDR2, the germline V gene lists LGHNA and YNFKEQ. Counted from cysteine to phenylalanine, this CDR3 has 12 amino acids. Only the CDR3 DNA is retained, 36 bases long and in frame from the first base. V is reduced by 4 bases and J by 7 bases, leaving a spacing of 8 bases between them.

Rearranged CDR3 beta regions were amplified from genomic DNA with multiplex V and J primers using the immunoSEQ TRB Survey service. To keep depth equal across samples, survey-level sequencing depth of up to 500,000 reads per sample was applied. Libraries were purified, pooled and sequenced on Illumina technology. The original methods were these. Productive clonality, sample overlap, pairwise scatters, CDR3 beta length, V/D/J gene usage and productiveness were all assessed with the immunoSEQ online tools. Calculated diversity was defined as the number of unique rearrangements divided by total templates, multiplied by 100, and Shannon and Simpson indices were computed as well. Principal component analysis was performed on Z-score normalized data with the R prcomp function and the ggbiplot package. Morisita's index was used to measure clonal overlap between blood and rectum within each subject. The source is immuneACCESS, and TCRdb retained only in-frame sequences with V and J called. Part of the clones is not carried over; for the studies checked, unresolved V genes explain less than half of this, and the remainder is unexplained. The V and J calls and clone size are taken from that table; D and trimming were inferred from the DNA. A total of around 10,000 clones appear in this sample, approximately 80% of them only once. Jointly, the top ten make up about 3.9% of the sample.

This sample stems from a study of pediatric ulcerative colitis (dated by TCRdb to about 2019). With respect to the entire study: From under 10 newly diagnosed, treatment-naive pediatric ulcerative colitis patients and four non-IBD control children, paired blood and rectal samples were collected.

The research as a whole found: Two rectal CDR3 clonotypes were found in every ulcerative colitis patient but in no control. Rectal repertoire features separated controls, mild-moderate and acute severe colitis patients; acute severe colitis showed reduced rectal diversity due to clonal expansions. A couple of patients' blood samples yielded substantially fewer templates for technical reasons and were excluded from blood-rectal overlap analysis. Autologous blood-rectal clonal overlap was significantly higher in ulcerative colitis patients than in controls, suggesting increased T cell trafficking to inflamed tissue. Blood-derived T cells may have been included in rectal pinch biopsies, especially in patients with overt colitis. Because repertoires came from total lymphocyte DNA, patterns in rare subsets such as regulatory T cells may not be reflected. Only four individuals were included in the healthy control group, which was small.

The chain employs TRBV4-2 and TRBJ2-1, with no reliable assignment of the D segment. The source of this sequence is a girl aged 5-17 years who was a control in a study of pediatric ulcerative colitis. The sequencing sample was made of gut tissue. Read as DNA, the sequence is TGTGCCAGCAGCCGTGGTACTAATGAGCAGTTCTTC. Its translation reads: CASSRGTNEQFF.